The next 21 T cell receptor beta chains were all read from a single sample in a study of identical twins. TCRdb re-derived calls from the 5' RACE reads in MiXCR, one entry per CDR3 protein. The profile shows fewer than 250,000 distinct CDR3 sequences, roughly 9.4% of them singletons. Sequenced: memory (CD45RO+) T cells sorted from blood. The receptor set was obtained from a woman between 18 and 29 years old in good health.

This clonotype occurred a few times. The chain uses TRBV30 and TRBJ2-4; no definite D call. There are 12 residues in the CDR3. Germline V lookup: CDR1 GTSNPN, CDR2 SVGIG (reference sequence). V was cut by 0 bases and J by 6 bases, with 6 bases left in between. In DNA, the CDR3 is TGTGCCTGGAGTGTAGTGGGAAACATTCAGTACTTC. Translation gives CAWSVVGNIQYF.

The chain uses TRBV20-1 and TRBJ1-1, with 8 bases lining up with TRBD1. Germline CDR1 reads DFQATT; CDR2 reads SNEGSKA (reference sequence). The CDR3 totals 14 residues. J gave up 5 bases and V 3 bases, and 8 bases lay outside the gene matches. CDR3 region: CSASPTGGGTEAFF. In nucleotides, the CDR3 is TGCAGTGCTAGTCCAACAGGGGGGGGGACTGAAGCTTTCTTT.

The chain is built from TRBV19 and TRBJ2-2; D is undetermined. The CDR3 extends over 12 amino acids. The germline V gene encodes CDR1 LNHDA and CDR2 SQIVND (reference sequence). Trimming removed 10 bases from V and 7 bases from J, with 13 bases in between. This CDR3 is CATSMVHGELFF. The CDR3, as DNA: TGTGCCACCTCCATGGTACACGGGGAGCTGTTTTTT.

This clonotype occurred many times. The rearrangement joins TRBV21-1 to TRBJ2-7. TRBV21-1 is a listed pseudogene. The CDR3 loop spans 12 amino acids. CDR3 nucleotides: TGTGCCAGCAGCAAAGCAAGGCACGAGCAGTACTTC. Amino acid sequence: CASSKARHEQYF.

This sequence joins TRBV3-1 and TRBJ2-1; 8 bases agree with TRBD2. Trimming at V came to 5 bases and at J to 8 bases, leaving 23 bases not matched to a gene. CDR1 LGHDT and CDR2 YNNKEL come from the germline V gene (reference sequence). This CDR3 has 19 amino acids. The CDR3, as DNA: TGTGCCAGCAGCGCCCCTGACAGGTACATGGCGGGAGGCGTAGATGAGCAGTTCTTC. It specifies CASSAPDRYMAGGVDEQFF.

V usage is TRBV7-9 and J usage is TRBJ1-4; D uncertain. The CDR3 sequence is 14 residues long. Germline CDR1 SEHNR, CDR2 FQNEAQ (reference sequence). The V end was cut by 2 bases, the J end by 3 bases, with 7 bases between. The CDR3 protein is CASSLRQSNEKLFF. CDR3 in DNA: TGTGCCAGCAGCTTACGGCAGTCTAATGAAAAACTGTTTTTT. The full variable domain, with the rest looked up from reference TRBV7-9 and TRBJ1-4, is DTGVSQNPRHKITKRGQNVTFRCDPISEHNRLYWYRQTLGQGPEFLTYFQNEAQLEKSRLLSDRFSAERPKGSFSTLEIQRTEQGDSAMYLCASSLRQSNEKLFFGSGTQLSVL.

Note on this clonotype: One end of the junction is discordant with germline, which a read error may explain. The chain couples TRBV7-9 to TRBJ1-1; TRBD1 is a possible D gene (6 bases). The CDR3 has 13 residues. The germline CDR1 and CDR2 sequences are SEHNR and FQNEAQ (reference sequence). CDR3 DNA: TGTGCCAGCAGGGAACAGGGAGAAGGTGAAGCTTTCTTC. Protein product: CASREQGEGEAFF.

On this clonotype itself: One end of the junction does not line up with germline, which may come from a read error. The chain carries TRBV12-5 and TRBJ1-1; D gene unclear. The germline CDR1 and CDR2 sequences are LGHNT and FRNRAP. CDR3 length equals 15 residues. CDR3 nucleotides: TGTGCTAGTGGTTTGGGGGTAGGGATGAATCGCTATTTTTCTTTT. Residues: CASGLGVGMNRYFSF.

This clonotype was seen a handful of times. The rearrangement links TRBV19 to TRBJ2-5, with D possibly being TRBD1 (5 bases). V lost 4 bases, J lost 2 bases, and 11 bases lay in between. There are 14 residues in the CDR3. Germline loops: CDR1 LNHDA, CDR2 SQIVND (reference sequence). The CDR3 region is CASSNLAGQETQYF. CDR3 sequence (DNA): TGTGCCAGTAGTAACCTCGCAGGGCAAGAGACCCAGTACTTC.

The genes are TRBV29-1 and TRBJ2-3; 7 bases fit TRBD1. The CDR3 sequence is 12 residues long. Per germline, CDR1 SQVTM and CDR2 ANQGSEA. J was trimmed by 5 bases and V by 6 bases; bases with no gene match: 5. In nucleotides, the CDR3 is TGCAGCGTGGTAGACAGGGAAGATACGCAGTATTTT. Its protein product is CSVVDREDTQYF.

This sequence joins TRBV7-8 and TRBJ2-5; D possibly uses TRBD1 or TRBD2 (6 bases each). CDR3 length: 16 amino acids. Germline-derived CDR1 and CDR2 are SGHVS and FQNEAQ. Trimming pared 3 bases from V and 1 base from J, leaving 15 bases between. The CDR3 DNA sequence: TGTGCCAGCAGCTTTCAGGGCAGGGGACTCCAAGAGACCCAGTACTTC. Its protein is CASSFQGRGLQETQYF.

There are a few counts of this clonotype. The chain links TRBV6-5 to TRBJ1-6; perhaps TRBD1 as D (5 bases). This CDR3 contains 15 residues. Trimming left V 2 bases short and J 5 bases short, with 10 bases between. CDR1 is MNHEY and CDR2 is SVGAGI in the germline V gene. The CDR3 protein is CASSYQGSNNSPLHF. The CDR3 DNA reads TGTGCCAGCAGTTACCAGGGATCAAATAATTCACCCCTCCACTTT.

This clonotype was detected a few times. V gene TRBV27 combines with J gene TRBJ1-2; D might be TRBD1 (5 bases). V lost 2 bases and J 0 bases, leaving 13 bases between the germline ends. This CDR3 has 16 residues. The V gene's germline CDR1 is MNHEY and CDR2 SMNVEV (reference sequence). In DNA form, the CDR3 reads TGTGCCAGCAGTTTAGGTTGGGGGACCTCTAACTATGGCTACACCTTC. Residues: CASSLGWGTSNYGYTF.

This clonotype has just a few counts. The gene calls are TRBV14 and TRBJ2-2; D ambiguous. V lost 1 base and J 0 bases, leaving 6 bases between the germline ends. CDR1 is SGHDN and CDR2 is FVKESK in the germline V gene. The CDR3 totals 15 residues. For the CDR3, the DNA is TGTGCCAGCAGCCAAGTCGGTTCGAACACCGGGGAGCTGTTTTTT. This translates into CASSQVGSNTGELFF.

This clonotype has ten or more counts. The rearrangement uses TRBV7-8 and TRBJ2-1; D gene uncertain. Germline V gene sequence: CDR1 SGHVS, CDR2 FQNEAQ. This CDR3 has 12 amino acids. V was cut by 2 bases and J by 11 bases, with 10 bases left in between. The CDR3, as DNA: TGTGCCAGCAGCTTACTGTTAATTCAGCAGTTCTTC. Its protein is CASSLLLIQQFF. The full variable domain, with the rest looked up from reference TRBV7-8 and TRBJ2-1, is GAGVSQSPRYKVAKRGQDVALRCDPISGHVSLFWYQQALGQGPEFLTYFQNEAQLDKSGLPSDRFFAERPEGSVSTLKIQRTQQEDSAVYLCASSLLLIQQFFGPGTRLTVL.

The chain joins TRBV2 to TRBJ1-1; TRBD1 aligns across 9 bases. The V gene end was trimmed by 6 bases and the J gene end by 4 bases; junction bases not matched to a gene: 6. The CDR3 length is 14 residues. Germline lookup yields CDR1 SNHLY and CDR2 FYNNEI. CDR3: CASRITGQGTEAFF. CDR3 DNA sequence: TGTGCCAGCAGAATTACGGGACAGGGCACTGAAGCTTTCTTT. The variable domain in full, with the rest retrieved from reference TRBV2 and TRBJ1-1, is EPEVTQTPSHQVTQMGQEVILRCVPISNHLYFYWYRQILGQKVEFLVSFYNNEISEKSEIFDDQFSVERPDGSNFTLKIRSTKLEDSAMYFCASRITGQGTEAFFGQGTRLTVV.

This clonotype has only a few counts. The genes are TRBV7-2 and TRBJ2-5; 7 positions match TRBD2. CDR3 size: 14 residues. After removal of 5 bases from V and 4 bases from J, the junction contained 7 bases not matched to a gene. Germline values: CDR1 SGHTA, CDR2 FQGNSA. Here the CDR3 reads CASSARDYGETQYF. CDR3 nucleotides: TGTGCCAGCAGCGCACGGGACTACGGAGAGACCCAGTACTTC.

The J gene is TRBJ2-7, the V gene TRBV10-1; 8 nucleotides line up with TRBD1. Germline trimming cut 6 bases from V and 5 bases from J; bases unmatched to any gene: 9. The CDR3 loop spans 14 amino acids. The germline CDR1 and CDR2 sequences are WNHNN and SYGVQD (reference sequence). The CDR3 DNA reads TGCGCCAGCAGGAGGGACAGGAGGGAACACGAGCAGTACTTC. The encoded protein is CASRRDRREHEQYF.

This clonotype was seen a few times. This chain uses TRBV20-1 with TRBJ1-5; D is ambiguous. With 1 base removed from V and 2 bases from J, the gap between germline ends came to 6 bases. This CDR3 has 13 amino acids. The germline V gene has CDR1 DFQATT and CDR2 SNEGSKA (reference sequence). Here the CDR3 reads CSARVDGNQPQHF. The DNA of the CDR3 is TGCAGTGCTAGAGTGGATGGCAATCAGCCCCAGCATTTT.

This clonotype was recorded many times. The CDR3: CASSPTGMSTDTQYF. The CDR3 coding sequence is TGCGCCAGCAGCCCGACAGGGATGAGCACAGATACGCAGTATTTT. This chain joins TRBV5-1 and TRBJ2-3; 7 bases map to TRBD1. The trim removed 4 bases at V and 0 bases at J, leaving 5 bases unmatched. Germline-derived CDR1 and CDR2 are SGHRS and YFSETQ. CDR3 length: 15 residues.

This clonotype was recorded at least ten times. For the CDR3, the DNA is TGCAGTGCTCAGACTCCTGGGAAGACTGAAGCTTTCTTT. It is translated as CSAQTPGKTEAFF. The V and J genes are TRBV20-1 and TRBJ1-1, with unresolved D. Germline CDR1 DFQATT, CDR2 SNEGSKA (reference sequence). Trimming removed 5 bases from V and 5 bases from J, with 15 bases in between. This CDR3 comprises 13 residues.